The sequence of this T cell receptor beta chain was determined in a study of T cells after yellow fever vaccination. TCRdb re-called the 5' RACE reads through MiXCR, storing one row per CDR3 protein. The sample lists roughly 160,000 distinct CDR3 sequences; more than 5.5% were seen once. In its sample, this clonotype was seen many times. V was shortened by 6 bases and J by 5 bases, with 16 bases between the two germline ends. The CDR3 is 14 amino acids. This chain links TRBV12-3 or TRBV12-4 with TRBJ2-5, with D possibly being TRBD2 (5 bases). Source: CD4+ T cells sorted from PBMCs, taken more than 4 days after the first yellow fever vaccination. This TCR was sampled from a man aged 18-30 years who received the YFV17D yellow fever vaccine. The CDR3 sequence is CASSPVGVGETQYF. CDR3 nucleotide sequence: TGTGCCAGCAGCCCGGTCGGGGTGGGGGAGACCCAGTACTTC.